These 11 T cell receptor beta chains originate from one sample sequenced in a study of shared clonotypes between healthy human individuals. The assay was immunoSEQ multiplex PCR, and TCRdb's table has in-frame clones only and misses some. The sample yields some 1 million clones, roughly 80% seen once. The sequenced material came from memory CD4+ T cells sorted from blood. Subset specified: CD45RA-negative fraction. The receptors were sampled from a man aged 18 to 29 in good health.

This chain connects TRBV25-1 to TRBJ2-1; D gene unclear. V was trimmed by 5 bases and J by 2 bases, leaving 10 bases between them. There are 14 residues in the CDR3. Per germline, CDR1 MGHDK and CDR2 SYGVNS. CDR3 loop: CASSPARTYNEQFF. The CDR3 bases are TGTGCCAGCAGTCCGGCCAGGACCTACAATGAGCAGTTCTTC.

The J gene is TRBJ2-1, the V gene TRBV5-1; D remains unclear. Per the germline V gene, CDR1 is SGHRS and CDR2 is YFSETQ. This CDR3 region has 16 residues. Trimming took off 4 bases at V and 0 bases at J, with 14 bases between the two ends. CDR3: CASSLDHLSSYNEQFF. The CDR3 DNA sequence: TGCGCCAGCAGCCTCGACCACTTGAGCTCCTACAATGAGCAGTTCTTC.

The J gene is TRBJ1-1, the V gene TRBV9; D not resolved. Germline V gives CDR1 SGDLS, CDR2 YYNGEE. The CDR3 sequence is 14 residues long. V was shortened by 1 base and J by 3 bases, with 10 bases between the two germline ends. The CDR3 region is CASSVTMYDTEAFF. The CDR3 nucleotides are TGTGCCAGCAGCGTAACGATGTACGACACTGAAGCTTTCTTT.

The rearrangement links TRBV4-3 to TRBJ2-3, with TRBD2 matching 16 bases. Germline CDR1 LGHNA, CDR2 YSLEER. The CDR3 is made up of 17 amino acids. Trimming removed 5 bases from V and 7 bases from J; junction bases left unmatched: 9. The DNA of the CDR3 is TGCGCCAGCAGCTCCGGGACTAGCGGGGGGGCCGACTATACGCAGTATTTT. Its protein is CASSSGTSGGADYTQYF.

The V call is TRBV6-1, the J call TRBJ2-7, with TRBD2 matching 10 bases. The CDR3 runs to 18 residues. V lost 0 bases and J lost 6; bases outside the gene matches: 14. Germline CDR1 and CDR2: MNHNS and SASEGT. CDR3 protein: CASSEASGRLLMPPEQYF. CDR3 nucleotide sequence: TGTGCCAGCAGTGAAGCTAGCGGGAGGCTCCTGATGCCACCCGAGCAGTACTTC.

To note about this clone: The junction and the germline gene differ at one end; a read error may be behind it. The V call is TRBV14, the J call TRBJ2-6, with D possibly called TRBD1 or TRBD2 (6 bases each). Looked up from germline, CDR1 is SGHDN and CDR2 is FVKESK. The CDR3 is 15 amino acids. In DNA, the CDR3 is TGTGCCAGCAGCAAACAGGGAGGAGGGGTCAACGTCCTGACTTTC. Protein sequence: CASSKQGGGVNVLTF.

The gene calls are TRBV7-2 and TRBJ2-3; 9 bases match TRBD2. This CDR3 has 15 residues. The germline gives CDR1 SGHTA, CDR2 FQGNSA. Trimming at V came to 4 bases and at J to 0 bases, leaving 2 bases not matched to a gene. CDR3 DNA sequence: TGTGCCAGCAGCTCTGGGACTAGCAGCACAGATACGCAGTATTTT. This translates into CASSSGTSSTDTQYF.

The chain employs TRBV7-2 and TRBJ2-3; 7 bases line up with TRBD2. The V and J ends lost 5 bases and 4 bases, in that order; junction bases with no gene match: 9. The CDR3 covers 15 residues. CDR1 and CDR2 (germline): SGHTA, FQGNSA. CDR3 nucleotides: TGTGCCAGCAGCCCCAGAACTGGGGGGGCAGATACGCAGTATTTT. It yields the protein CASSPRTGGADTQYF.

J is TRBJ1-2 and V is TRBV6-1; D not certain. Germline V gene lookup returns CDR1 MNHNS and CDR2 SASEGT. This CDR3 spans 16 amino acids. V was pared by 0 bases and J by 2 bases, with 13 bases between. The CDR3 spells CASSEALLGTNYGYTF. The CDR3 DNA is TGTGCCAGCAGTGAAGCGCTTTTGGGTACCAACTATGGCTACACCTTC.

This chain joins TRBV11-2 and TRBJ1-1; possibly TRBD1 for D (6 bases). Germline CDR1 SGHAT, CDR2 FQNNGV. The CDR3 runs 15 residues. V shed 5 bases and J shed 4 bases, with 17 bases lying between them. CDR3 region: CASSPRQVTFTEAFF. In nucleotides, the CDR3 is TGTGCCAGCAGCCCCCGACAGGTAACGTTCACTGAAGCTTTCTTT.

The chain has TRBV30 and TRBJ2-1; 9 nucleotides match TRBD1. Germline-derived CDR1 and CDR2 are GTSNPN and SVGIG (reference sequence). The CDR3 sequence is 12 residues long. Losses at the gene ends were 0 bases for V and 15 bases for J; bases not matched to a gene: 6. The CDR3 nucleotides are TGTGCCTGGAGTGTCTGGGACAGGGAGTGGTTCTTC. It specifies CAWSVWDREWFF.